The next 14 T cell receptor beta chains were all read from a single sample in a study of cytomegalovirus exposure and HLA in healthy donors. Produced via immunoSEQ multiplex PCR; TCRdb's table is partial and in-frame only. The sample records 250,000 to 300,000 clones, 80% to 90% being singletons. The sequenced sample was PBMCs. The receptor source for this set is a woman younger than 30 in good health and CMV-seronegative.

The chain combines TRBV30 with TRBJ2-1; 10 bases fit TRBD2. CDR1 and CDR2 from the germline V gene are GTSNPN and SVGIG (reference sequence). This CDR3 comprises 15 residues. V gave up 3 bases and J gave up 7 bases; unmatched junction bases: 9. The CDR3 nucleotides read TGTGCCTGGAGCGGAAAGGGACTAGCGATAAATGAGCAGTTCTTC. This encodes CAWSGKGLAINEQFF.

This clone was observed a single time. The chain employs TRBV5-6 and TRBJ2-2; D unclear. Trimming took off 0 bases at V and 6 bases at J, with 9 bases between the two ends. This CDR3 is built from 14 residues. Per germline, CDR1 SGHDT and CDR2 YYEEEE. CDR3 in DNA: TGTGCCAGCAGCTTGGTTGCGGCCGCCGGGGAGCTGTTTTTT. This sequence encodes CASSLVAAAGELFF.

The genes are TRBV29-1 and TRBJ1-4; D may be TRBD1 (5 bases). This CDR3 comprises 13 residues. The V end was cut by 6 bases, the J end by 1 base, with 9 bases between. Germline CDR1 is SQVTM and CDR2 is ANQGSEA. The CDR3: CSVADRTNEKLFF. In nucleotides, the CDR3 is TGCAGCGTCGCAGACAGAACTAATGAAAAACTGTTTTTT.

The V call is TRBV2, the J call TRBJ2-5; tentatively, D is TRBD1 (6 bases). This CDR3 comprises 14 residues. V was shortened by 4 bases and J by 3 bases, with 12 bases between the two germline ends. CDR1 is SNHLY, CDR2 FYNNEI, per germline. The CDR3 loop reads CASSVWTVKETQYF. For the CDR3, the DNA is TGTGCCAGCAGTGTGTGGACAGTTAAAGAGACCCAGTACTTC.

The chain couples TRBV6-4 to TRBJ1-2; D perhaps matches TRBD1 (5 bases). V dropped 0 bases and J dropped 3 bases, with 11 bases sitting between them. The germline V gene has CDR1 MRHNA and CDR2 SNTAGT. CDR3 size: 15 residues. CDR3 sequence reads: CASSDSTGGHYGYTF. The CDR3, as DNA: TGTGCCAGCAGTGACTCCACCGGGGGTCACTATGGCTACACCTTC.

The genes are TRBV29-1 and TRBJ2-1; 7 bases are a match to TRBD1. The CDR3 runs 12 residues. Germline CDR1 is SQVTM and CDR2 is ANQGSEA. The ends lost 5 bases at V and 9 bases at J; junction bases unmatched: 7. The DNA for the CDR3 is TGCAGCGTTACGACAGGGATGGGTGAGCAGTTCTTC. Its protein is CSVTTGMGEQFF.

V is TRBV6-5 and J is TRBJ1-5; no reliable D call. The CDR3 has 14 residues. Trimming pared 5 bases from V and 6 bases from J, leaving 14 bases between. The germline CDR1 and CDR2 sequences are MNHEY and SVGAGI. The CDR3 sequence is CASSTRRAAQPQHF. CDR3 sequence (DNA): TGTGCCAGCAGTACTAGACGGGCGGCTCAGCCCCAGCATTTT.

The J gene is TRBJ2-1, the V gene TRBV5-1, with 7 bases that match TRBD1. J gave up 9 bases and V 1 base, and 7 bases lay outside the gene matches. The germline V gene encodes CDR1 SGHRS and CDR2 YFSETQ. This CDR3 contains 14 residues. The CDR3 loop reads CASSLRQGGVEQFF. In DNA form, the CDR3 reads TGCGCCAGCAGCTTGAGACAGGGTGGTGTTGAGCAGTTCTTC.

The genes are TRBV11-3 and TRBJ2-7; 9 bases line up with TRBD2. This CDR3 region has 15 residues. The V gene's germline CDR1 is SGHNT and CDR2 YENEEA. Losses at the gene ends were 5 bases for V and 3 bases for J; bases not matched to a gene: 8. The CDR3 here is CASSPRGGGFYEQYF. As DNA, the CDR3 is TGTGCCAGCAGCCCCCGCGGGGGGGGGTTCTACGAGCAGTACTTC.

The chain uses TRBV5-4 and TRBJ2-7; TRBD1 aligns across 9 bases. With 0 bases clipped from V and 2 bases from J, the junction kept 9 bases outside the gene matches. Per the germline V gene, CDR1 is SGHNT and CDR2 is YYREEE (reference sequence). The CDR3 spans 17 residues. The CDR3 protein is CASSLGVTGGRPYEQYF. DNA for the CDR3: TGTGCCAGCAGCTTGGGGGTGACAGGGGGGAGACCCTACGAGCAGTACTTC.

The J gene is TRBJ2-1, the V gene TRBV7-6, with 7 bases fitting TRBD2. The germline CDR1 and CDR2 sequences are SGHVS and FNYEAQ. The CDR3 consists of 13 residues. V dropped 4 bases and J dropped 9; count of bases not matched to a gene: 6. CDR3 amino acids: CASSWRREGEQFF. The CDR3 DNA is TGTGCCAGCAGCTGGAGGAGGGAGGGTGAGCAGTTCTTC.

The J gene is TRBJ2-3, the V gene TRBV4-1; TRBD2 agrees at 12 bases. Germline V CDR1 and CDR2: MGHRA, YSYEKL. The CDR3 length is 18 residues. The ends lost 2 bases at V and 0 bases at J; junction bases unmatched: 6. The CDR3 sequence: CASSQQLAGGPSTDTQYF. CDR3 nucleotides: TGCGCCAGCAGCCAACAACTAGCGGGGGGCCCTAGCACAGATACGCAGTATTTT.

This chain connects TRBV11-2 to TRBJ2-7; D gene uncertain. Deletions cut 0 bases from V and 6 bases from J, with 18 bases between. CDR3 length equals 16 residues. Germline V gene lookup returns CDR1 SGHAT and CDR2 FQNNGV. The CDR3 DNA reads TGTGCCAGCAGCTTAGATACCCGAGGTCGGTGGGTCGAGCAGTACTTC. This sequence encodes CASSLDTRGRWVEQYF.

The genes are TRBV4-3 and TRBJ1-2; 7 bases agree with TRBD1. The length of the CDR3 is 16 residues. CDR1 is LGHNA and CDR2 is YSLEER in the germline V gene. J lost 6 bases, V lost 3 bases, and 13 bases had no gene match. The CDR3 spells CASSQDPVTTGNGYTF. The CDR3 DNA reads as TGCGCCAGCAGCCAGGACCCGGTGACGACAGGGAATGGCTACACCTTC.